A selection of T cell receptor beta chains follows, all from one sample in a study of healthy donors' naive CD4 and CD8 T cells. From the reads, TCRdb called clonotypes with MiXCR, one entry per CDR3 protein. The table includes about 200,000 distinct CDR3 sequences, over 60% detected once. Specimen: naive CD4+ and CD8+ T cells sorted from blood, pooled from several donors. Receptors were obtained from a pool of human donors in good health; the sample pools cells from several healthy donors. Each CDR3 is given with its conserved first and last residue. The D gene is left open where the match is weak. Size tells how often a clone was seen (once, few, many) or the class of an expanded clone, and some rows leave it out.

d_call	v_call	clone_size	j_call	cdr3_aa	cdr3_nt
-	TRBV6-5	-	TRBJ2-3	CASSWAAGVDTQYF	TGTGCCAGCAGTTGGGCCGCGGGTGTGGATACGCAGTATTTT
TRBD1	TRBV29-1	-	TRBJ2-7	CSVEGQGENEQYF	TGCAGCGTTGAAGGACAGGGGGAAAACGAGCAGTACTTC
-	TRBV18	-	TRBJ2-1	CASSPLQGTYNEQFF	TGTGCCAGCTCACCATTACAGGGAACGTACAATGAGCAGTTCTTC
TRBD1	TRBV29-1	few	TRBJ1-2	CSAWSSGGGREGYTF	TGCAGCGCGTGGAGTTCAGGGGGCGGTCGCGAAGGCTACACCTTC
TRBD2	TRBV15	-	TRBJ2-3	CATSPSGTSGRPWSTDTQYF	TGTGCCACCAGTCCTTCCGGGACTAGCGGGAGGCCATGGAGCACAGATACGCAGTATTTT
-	TRBV20-1	once	TRBJ2-7	CRPQRRGRDEQYF	TGCAGGCCTCAACGTAGGGGGAGGGACGAGCAGTACTTC
-	TRBV4-3	-	TRBJ2-3	CASSQGTAGLDTQYF	TGCGCCAGCAGCCAAGGCACCGCCGGGTTGGATACGCAGTATTTT
-	TRBV29-1	few	TRBJ2-1	CSVDSGDNEQFF	TGCAGCGTTGACTCAGGGGACAATGAGCAGTTCTTC
TRBD1	TRBV5-1	-	TRBJ1-6	CASSPDRVNSPLHF	TGCGCCAGCAGCCCAGACAGGGTTAATTCACCCCTCCACTTT
-	TRBV27	-	TRBJ1-5	CASSSPSSNQPQHF	TGTGCCAGCAGCTCTCCTTCCAGCAATCAGCCCCAGCATTTT
-	TRBV29-1	-	TRBJ1-4	CSAETENEKLFF	TGCAGCGCTGAGACAGAAAATGAAAAACTGTTTTTT
TRBD2	TRBV6-5	-	TRBJ2-1	CASSPFIVAGGFRDEQFF	TGTGCCAGCAGCCCCTTTATTGTAGCGGGAGGATTTCGGGATGAGCAGTTCTTC
TRBD1	TRBV7-8	-	TRBJ1-1	CASIGSRGRGEAFF	TGTGCCAGCATCGGGAGCAGGGGGCGAGGTGAAGCTTTCTTT
-	TRBV12-3/TRBV12-4	-	TRBJ2-5	CASSLSSSGRETQYF	TGTGCCAGCAGTTTAAGTTCGTCAGGGCGGGAGACCCAGTACTTC
TRBD1	TRBV29-1	-	TRBJ1-6	CSVLDRGDSPLHF	TGCAGCGTATTGGACAGGGGGGATTCACCCCTCCACTTT
-	TRBV13	-	TRBJ2-2	CASSRGASSTGELFF	TGTGCCAGCAGCCGAGGGGCCTCCAGCACCGGGGAGCTGTTTTTT
TRBD1	TRBV5-6	-	TRBJ1-1	CASSLDRRLVNTEAFF	TGTGCCAGCAGCCTGGACAGGAGGCTAGTGAACACTGAAGCTTTCTTT
-	TRBV18	-	TRBJ2-7	CASSPGHLYEQYF	TGTGCCAGCTCACCAGGGCATCTCTACGAGCAGTACTTC
TRBD1	TRBV6-5	-	TRBJ1-1	CASSYDRGGNTEAFF	TGTGCCAGCAGTTACGACAGGGGTGGGAACACTGAAGCTTTCTTT
-	TRBV19	-	TRBJ2-7	CASSPSVSSYEQYF	TGTGCCAGTAGTCCCAGTGTCAGCTCCTACGAGCAGTACTTC
-	TRBV19	-	TRBJ1-1	CASSRDARNFFLF	TGTGCCAGTAGTAGGGACGCTCGCAACTTCTTTCTCTTT
-	TRBV27	once	TRBJ2-7	CASSPGARQYF	TGTGCCAGCAGTCCCGGCGCGAGGCAGTACTTC
TRBD1	TRBV29-1	-	TRBJ1-1	CSVVRGPGDPEAFF	TGCAGCGTTGTCAGGGGGCCCGGGGACCCTGAAGCTTTCTTT
-	TRBV15	-	TRBJ2-7	CATSREYYEQYF	TGTGCCACCAGCAGAGAGTACTACGAGCAGTACTTC
-	TRBV30	once	TRBJ1-5	CAWKKGGGNQPQHF	TGTGCCTGGAAAAAAGGCGGTGGAAATCAGCCCCAGCATTTT
-	TRBV4-2	-	TRBJ2-1	CASSQAGPVYNEQFF	TGTGCCAGCAGCCAAGCGGGACCAGTCTACAATGAGCAGTTCTTC
-	TRBV15	-	TRBJ2-1	CATSRGWRAISYNEQFF	TGTGCCACCAGCAGAGGGTGGCGAGCTATCTCCTACAATGAGCAGTTCTTC
TRBD1	TRBV6-5	-	TRBJ1-2	CASSWTGPYGYTF	TGTGCCAGCAGTTGGACAGGCCCCTATGGCTACACCTTC
TRBD1	TRBV18	-	TRBJ1-1	CASSWDRGDTEAFF	TGTGCCAGCTCGTGGGACAGGGGCGACACTGAAGCTTTCTTT
TRBD2	TRBV27	-	TRBJ2-1	CASSLAGGSSYNEQFF	TGTGCCAGCAGTTTAGCAGGCGGGAGCTCCTACAATGAGCAGTTCTTC
TRBD1	TRBV30	-	TRBJ2-1	CAWRDRSPLDEQFF	TGTGCCTGGAGGGACAGGTCCCCACTCGACGAGCAGTTCTTC
-	TRBV6-2/TRBV6-3	-	TRBJ1-1	CASSYPTEVGVNTEAFF	TGTGCCAGCAGTTACCCAACAGAAGTAGGGGTGAACACTGAAGCTTTCTTT
-	TRBV19	few	TRBJ1-1	CASNGPAGEAFF	TGTGCCAGTAACGGGCCCGCCGGTGAAGCTTTCTTT
TRBD1	TRBV4-3	-	TRBJ2-1	CASSQADRLDSYNEQFF	TGCGCCAGCAGCCAAGCGGACAGGCTCGACTCCTACAATGAGCAGTTCTTC
TRBD1	TRBV19	-	TRBJ1-2	CASSIGRDRANYGYTF	TGTGCCAGTAGTATTGGTCGGGACAGGGCCAACTATGGCTACACCTTC
-	TRBV11-2	-	TRBJ2-5	CASSLGLEWEETQYF	TGTGCCAGCAGCTTAGGTCTAGAGTGGGAAGAGACCCAGTACTTC
-	TRBV7-9	-	TRBJ2-7	CASSLEQGRDEQYF	TGTGCCAGCAGCTTAGAACAGGGTAGGGACGAGCAGTACTTC
TRBD2	TRBV10-3	-	TRBJ2-3	CALSGTSASTDTQYF	TGTGCCCTCTCCGGGACTAGCGCAAGCACAGATACGCAGTATTTT
-	TRBV6-5	-	TRBJ1-3	CASSYGHHSGNTIYF	TGTGCCAGCAGTTACGGTCACCACTCTGGAAACACCATATATTTT
TRBD1	TRBV20-1	-	TRBJ2-7	CSANRGYSYEQYF	TGCAGTGCTAACAGGGGTTATTCCTACGAGCAGTACTTC
-	TRBV19	-	TRBJ1-1	CASSIPENTEAFF	TGTGCCAGTAGTATTCCGGAGAACACTGAAGCTTTCTTT
-	TRBV10-3	-	TRBJ2-2	CAIPRADGELFF	TGTGCCATCCCCAGGGCCGACGGGGAGCTGTTTTTT
TRBD2	TRBV19	few	TRBJ2-3	CATGLAGADTQYF	TGTGCCACCGGGCTAGCGGGAGCAGATACGCAGTATTTT
TRBD1	TRBV29-1	-	TRBJ2-7	CSVSPGQGATYEQYF	TGCAGCGTTAGCCCTGGACAGGGGGCTACCTACGAGCAGTACTTC
-	TRBV12-3/TRBV12-4	-	TRBJ1-1	CASRSSLINTEAFF	TGTGCCAGCAGATCCAGCCTGATTAACACTGAAGCTTTCTTT
-	TRBV29-1	-	TRBJ2-1	CSAVAPSSYNEQFF	TGCAGCGCGGTAGCGCCGAGCTCCTACAATGAGCAGTTCTTC
-	TRBV18	-	TRBJ1-1	CASSPGVNTEAFF	TGTGCCAGCTCACCAGGGGTGAACACTGAAGCTTTCTTT
-	TRBV24-1	-	TRBJ2-7	CATSETGPPGEQYF	TGTGCCACCAGTGAAACGGGACCCCCCGGCGAGCAGTACTTC
-	TRBV29-1	-	TRBJ2-7	CSVEVGNEQYF	TGCAGCGTTGAAGTGGGGAACGAGCAGTACTTC
TRBD2	TRBV28	-	TRBJ2-1	CASSRGGADNEQFF	TGTGCCAGCAGTCGGGGAGGGGCGGACAATGAGCAGTTCTTC
TRBD2	TRBV11-2	once	TRBJ2-5	CASSLGLAGGPETQYF	TGTGCCAGCAGCTTAGGACTAGCGGGAGGGCCCGAGACCCAGTACTTC
-	TRBV4-3	-	TRBJ2-7	CASSQDKSVSYEQYF	TGCGCCAGCAGCCAAGATAAATCGGTTTCCTACGAGCAGTACTTC
-	TRBV19	-	TRBJ2-7	CASSIVIQLTGEQYF	TGTGCCAGTAGTATAGTCATTCAACTAACAGGGGAGCAGTACTTC
-	TRBV6-2/TRBV6-3	-	TRBJ2-1	CASLDGRSQFF	TGTGCCAGCCTCGACGGCAGGAGCCAGTTCTTC
-	TRBV29-1	-	TRBJ2-7	CSVSGISYEQYF	TGCAGCGTTTCAGGGATCTCCTACGAGCAGTACTTC
TRBD1	TRBV15	-	TRBJ2-7	CATSPRRPGTGSLEQYF	TGTGCCACCAGCCCAAGACGTCCCGGGACAGGGAGTCTCGAGCAGTACTTC
TRBD1	TRBV29-1	-	TRBJ2-1	CSVHSRTGPGISRFF	TGCAGCGTGCACTCGAGGACAGGCCCCGGGATCAGTCGGTTCTTC